This entry features one TCR beta chain sequence. The data belong to a study of control samples from healthy donors and cancer patients. Trimming stripped 5 bases from V and 3 bases from J, with 5 bases between. The CDR3 totals 11 residues. Per germline, CDR1 SEHNR and CDR2 FQNEAQ (reference sequence). Profiled with immunoSEQ multiplex PCR; TCRdb holds only in-frame clones, not every one. The table records 150,000 to 200,000 clones, around nine tenths of them present only once. The sequenced sample was blood. The TCR sequence derives from a man aged 30-40 years in good health. The chain carries TRBV7-9 and TRBJ2-7; D is unclear. The chain's CDR3 is CASSASYEQYF. CDR3 DNA: TGTGCCAGCAGCGCAAGCTACGAGCAGTACTTC.